The 6 T cell receptor beta chains reported below all come from one sample, sequenced in a study of blood T cells in healthy people across ages. A second PCR, run for roughly 7 to 12 cycles, used a sample-barcoded 5' primer plus a J-beta primer mix. One entry per CDR3 protein, called by TCRdb with MiXCR from the 5' RACE reads. Of 800,000 or so distinct CDR3 sequences in the sample, 35% to 60% were seen once. Sequenced material: blood. Source of these receptors: a man at least 80 years old in good health.

The CDR3 loop is CASSPLPGGAGGSDTQYF. CDR3 nucleotide sequence: TGTGCCAGCAGCCCCCTCCCCGGCGGCGCGGGAGGTTCAGATACGCAGTATTTT. The J gene is TRBJ2-3, the V gene TRBV14, with 8 nucleotides matching TRBD2. CDR1 is SGHDN and CDR2 is FVKESK in the germline V gene. The V gene end was trimmed by 4 bases and the J gene end by 4 bases; junction bases not matched to a gene: 16. The CDR3 contains 18 residues.

The chain joins TRBV28 to TRBJ2-3; 11 nucleotides align to TRBD1. V was clipped by 5 bases and J by 2 bases; unmatched bases: 12. CDR1 is MDHEN and CDR2 is SYDVKM in the germline V gene. This CDR3 has 18 residues. CDR3 DNA sequence: TGTGCCAGCAGTACTCTCGCGGACAGGGGGCCGGACACAGATACGCAGTATTTT. Encoded protein: CASSTLADRGPDTDTQYF.

This clonotype was picked up a small number of times. The V and J genes are TRBV4-2 and TRBJ1-1, with a tentative D call TRBD1 (6 bases). This CDR3 comprises 14 residues. Germline-derived CDR1 and CDR2 are LGHNA and YNFKEQ. The V and J ends lost 1 base and 8 bases respectively, with 14 bases between them. This CDR3 reads CASSQVGGLAEAFF. CDR3 DNA: TGTGCCAGCAGCCAAGTCGGGGGGCTCGCAGAAGCTTTCTTT.

V gene TRBV20-1 combines with J gene TRBJ2-5; 7 bases map to TRBD2. The germline V gene encodes CDR1 DFQATT and CDR2 SNEGSKA (reference sequence). The CDR3 extends over 13 amino acids. CDR3 loop: CSLRASGYNEQYF. The CDR3 DNA reads TGCAGCTTACGGGCTAGCGGATACAATGAGCAGTACTTC.

V and J are TRBV27 and TRBJ2-1; 9 bases fit TRBD1. V shed 6 bases, J shed 6 bases, and the junction held 12 bases outside the gene matches. The germline V gene has CDR1 MNHEY and CDR2 SMNVEV (reference sequence). This CDR3 is built from 16 residues. CDR3 bases: TGTGCCAGCAGCCCAATACAGGGGGCGTTGGGCAATGAGCAGTTCTTC. Protein product: CASSPIQGALGNEQFF.

With respect to this clonotype: Since the CDR3 does not end with the conserved phenylalanine or tryptophan, this likely comes from a read error. The genes are TRBV2 and TRBJ2-1; D perhaps matches TRBD2 (6 bases). Between the trimmed V and J ends, which lost 3 bases and 5 bases, there was a span of 14 bases. The CDR3 contains 15 residues. From germline, CDR1 is SNHLY and CDR2 FYNNEI. The CDR3 region has the DNA TGTGCCAGCAGTGATATGCGGGAAGTCCACAATGAGCAGTTCGTC. Its protein is CASSDMREVHNEQFV.